The clone carrying this T cell receptor (beta chain) has more than one count but fewer than ten. Its antigen remains unidentified. These data belong to a study of T cell repertoires in cytomegalovirus infection. Whole-study context: Recently identified HLA-C-restricted CMV epitopes and well-studied HLA-B-restricted CMV epitopes were used by the study. CMV infection together with matching HLA type was indicated by public TCR beta signatures.

CDR3 length: 14 amino acids. The V end lost 4 bases, the J end lost 5 bases, and 15 bases lay between the germline ends. Germline V gene lookup returns CDR1 DFQATT and CDR2 SNEGSKA (reference sequence). TCRdb processed the reads anew with MiXCR; each CDR3 protein has one entry. Here the sample spans 400,000 to 600,000 distinct CDR3 sequences, approximately 42% being singletons. Study-wide points: CMV-specific TCR beta clonotypes restricted by HLA-C dominated the ex vivo response.

This sequence originates from a human donor in good health (CMV status not recorded). Some clones in this sample may be carry-over from other donors' samples. The V call is TRBV20-1, the J call TRBJ2-1; no definite D call. The specimen comprised cultured PBMCs, sampled from culture after CMV antigen stimulation. DNA of the CDR3: TGCAGTGCTACGCACCGAATGGGGAACAATGAGCAGTTCTTC. The encoded protein is CSATHRMGNNEQFF.